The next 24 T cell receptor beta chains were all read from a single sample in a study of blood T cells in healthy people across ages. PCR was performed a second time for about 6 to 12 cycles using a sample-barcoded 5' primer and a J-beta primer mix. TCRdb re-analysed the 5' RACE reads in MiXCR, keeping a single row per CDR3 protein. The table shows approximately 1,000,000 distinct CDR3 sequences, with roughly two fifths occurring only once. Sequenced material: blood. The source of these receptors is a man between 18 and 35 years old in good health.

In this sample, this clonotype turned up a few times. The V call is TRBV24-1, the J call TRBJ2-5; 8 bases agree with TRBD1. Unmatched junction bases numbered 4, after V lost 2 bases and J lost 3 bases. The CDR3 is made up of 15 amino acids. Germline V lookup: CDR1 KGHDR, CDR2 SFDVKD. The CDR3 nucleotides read TGTGCCACCAGTGATTCCTCAGGGGGCAAAGAGACCCAGTACTTC. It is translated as CATSDSSGGKETQYF.

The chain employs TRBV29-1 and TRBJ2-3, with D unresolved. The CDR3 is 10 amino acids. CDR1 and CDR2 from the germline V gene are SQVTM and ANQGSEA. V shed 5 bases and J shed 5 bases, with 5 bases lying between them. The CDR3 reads CSVRRDTQYF. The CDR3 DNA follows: TGCAGCGTTCGACGAGATACGCAGTATTTT.

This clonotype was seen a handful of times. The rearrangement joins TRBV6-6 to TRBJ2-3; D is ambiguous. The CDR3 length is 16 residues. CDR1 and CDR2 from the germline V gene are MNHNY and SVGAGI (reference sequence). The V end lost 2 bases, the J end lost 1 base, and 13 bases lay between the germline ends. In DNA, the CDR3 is TGTGCCAGCAGTTACCCTACTGAATCTGGCACAGATACGCAGTATTTT. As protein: CASSYPTESGTDTQYF.

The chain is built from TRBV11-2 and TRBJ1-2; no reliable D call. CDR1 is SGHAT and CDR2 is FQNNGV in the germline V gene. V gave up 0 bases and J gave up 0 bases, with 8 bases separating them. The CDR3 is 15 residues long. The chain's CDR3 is CASSLDVASNYGYTF. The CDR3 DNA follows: TGTGCCAGCAGCTTAGATGTGGCCTCTAACTATGGCTACACCTTC. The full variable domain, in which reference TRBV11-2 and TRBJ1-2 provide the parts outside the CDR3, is EAGVAQSPRYKIIEKRQSVAFWCNPISGHATLYWYQQILGQGPKLLIQFQNNGVVDDSQLPKDRFSAERLKGVDSTLKIQPAKLEDSAVYLCASSLDVASNYGYTFGSGTRLTVV.

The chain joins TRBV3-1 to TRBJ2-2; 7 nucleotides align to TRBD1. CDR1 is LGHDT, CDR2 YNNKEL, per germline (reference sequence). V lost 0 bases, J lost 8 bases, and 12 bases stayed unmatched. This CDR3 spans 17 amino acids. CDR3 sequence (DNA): TGTGCCAGCAGCCAAGAAAGGGGGCTACCTGTTTTGGGGGAGCTGTTTTTT. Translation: CASSQERGLPVLGELFF.

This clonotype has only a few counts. Here the CDR3 reads CASRKTEADTQYF. The CDR3 DNA reads as TGTGCCAGCAGAAAAACGGAGGCAGATACGCAGTATTTT. The V and J genes are TRBV11-3 and TRBJ2-3; tentatively, D is TRBD2 (5 bases). V was trimmed by 6 bases and J by 4 bases, leaving 11 bases between them. The V gene's germline CDR1 is SGHNT and CDR2 YENEEA. The CDR3 has 13 residues.

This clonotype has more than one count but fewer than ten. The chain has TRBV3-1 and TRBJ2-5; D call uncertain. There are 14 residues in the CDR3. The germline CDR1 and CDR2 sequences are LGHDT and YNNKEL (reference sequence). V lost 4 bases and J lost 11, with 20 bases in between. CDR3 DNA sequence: TGTGCCAGCAGCCCGGCTTGGCAGGCCAATGAGCAGTACTTC. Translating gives CASSPAWQANEQYF.

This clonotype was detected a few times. The CDR3 bases are TGTGCCAGCAGCACGGACAGGGGTGATACGCAGTATTTT. This gives the protein CASSTDRGDTQYF. V is TRBV9 and J is TRBJ2-3; 9 bases align to TRBD1. The CDR3 runs to 13 residues. V gave up 4 bases and J gave up 6 bases; unmatched junction bases: 3. Per the germline V gene, CDR1 is SGDLS and CDR2 is YYNGEE.

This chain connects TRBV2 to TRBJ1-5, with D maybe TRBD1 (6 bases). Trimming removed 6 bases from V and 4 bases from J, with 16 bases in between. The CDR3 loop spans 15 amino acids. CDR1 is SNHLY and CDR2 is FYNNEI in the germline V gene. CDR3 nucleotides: TGTGCCAGCAGCGTCTTGGGGGCGCTTAATCAGCCCCAGCATTTT. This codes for CASSVLGALNQPQHF.

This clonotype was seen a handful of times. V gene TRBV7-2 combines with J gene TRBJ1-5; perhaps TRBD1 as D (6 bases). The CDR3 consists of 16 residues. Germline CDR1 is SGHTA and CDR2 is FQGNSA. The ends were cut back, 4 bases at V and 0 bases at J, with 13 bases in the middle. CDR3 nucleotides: TGTGCCAGCAGCTGGCACGGGACAACTAGCAATCAGCCCCAGCATTTT. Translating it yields CASSWHGTTSNQPQHF.

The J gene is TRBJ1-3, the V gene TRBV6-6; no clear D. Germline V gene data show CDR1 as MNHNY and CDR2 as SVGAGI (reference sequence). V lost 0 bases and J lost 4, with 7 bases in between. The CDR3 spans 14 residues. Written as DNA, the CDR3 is TGTGCCAGCAGTTACTCTCGTCCGGGAAACACCATATATTTT. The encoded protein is CASSYSRPGNTIYF.

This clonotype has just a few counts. The DNA of the CDR3 is TGTGCCAGCAGCGTAGGTTCCCGACACACTGAAGCTTTCTTT. Encoded protein: CASSVGSRHTEAFF. The chain uses TRBV9 and TRBJ1-1; no reliable D call. Germline values: CDR1 SGDLS, CDR2 YYNGEE. The CDR3 covers 14 residues. The V and J ends lost 0 bases and 3 bases respectively, with 9 bases between them.

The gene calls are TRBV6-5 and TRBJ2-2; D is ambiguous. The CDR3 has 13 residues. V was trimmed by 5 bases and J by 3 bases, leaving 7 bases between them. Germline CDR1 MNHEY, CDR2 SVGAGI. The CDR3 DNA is TGTGCCAGCAGTGACAAGGACACCGGGGAGCTGTTTTTT. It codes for CASSDKDTGELFF.

CDR3 coding DNA: TGCAGCGCTGATCGGGCCATGAACACTGAAGCTTTCTTT. It specifies CSADRAMNTEAFF. The chain uses TRBV29-1 and TRBJ1-1; D is unresolved. CDR1 and CDR2 from the germline V gene are SQVTM and ANQGSEA. Trimming stripped 7 bases from V and 0 bases from J, with 12 bases between. This CDR3 region has 13 residues. Full variable domain (rest looked up from reference TRBV29-1 and TRBJ1-1): SAVISQKPSRDICQRGTSLTIQCQVDSQVTMMFWYRQQPGQSLTLIATANQGSEATYESGFVIDKFPISRPNLTFSTLTVSNMSPEDSSIYLCSADRAMNTEAFFGQGTRLTVV.

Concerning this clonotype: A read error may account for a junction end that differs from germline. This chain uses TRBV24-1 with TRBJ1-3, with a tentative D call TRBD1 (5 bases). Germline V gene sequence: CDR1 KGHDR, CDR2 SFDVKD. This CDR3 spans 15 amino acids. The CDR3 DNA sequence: TGTGCCATCAGTGATTGGGACGGCTCTGGAAACACCATATATTTT. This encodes CAISDWDGSGNTIYF.

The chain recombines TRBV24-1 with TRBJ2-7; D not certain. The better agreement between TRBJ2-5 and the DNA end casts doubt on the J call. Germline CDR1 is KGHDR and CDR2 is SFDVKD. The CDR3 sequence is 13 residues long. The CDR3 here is CATSDSAPETQYF. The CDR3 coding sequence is TGTGCCACCAGTGATTCTGCTCCGGAGACCCAGTACTTC.

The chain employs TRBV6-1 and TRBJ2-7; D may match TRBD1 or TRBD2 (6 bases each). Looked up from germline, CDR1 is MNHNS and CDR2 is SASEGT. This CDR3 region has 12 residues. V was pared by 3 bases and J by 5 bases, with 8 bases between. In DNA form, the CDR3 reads TGTGCCAGCAGTGATCGGGGGCACGAGCAGTACTTC. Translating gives CASSDRGHEQYF.

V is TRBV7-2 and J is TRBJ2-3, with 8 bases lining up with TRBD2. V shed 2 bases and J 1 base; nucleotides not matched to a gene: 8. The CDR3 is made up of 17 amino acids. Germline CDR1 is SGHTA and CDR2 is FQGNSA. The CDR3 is CASSLLPGGPGTDTQYF. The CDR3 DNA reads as TGTGCCAGCAGCTTACTTCCGGGGGGGCCGGGCACAGATACGCAGTATTTT.

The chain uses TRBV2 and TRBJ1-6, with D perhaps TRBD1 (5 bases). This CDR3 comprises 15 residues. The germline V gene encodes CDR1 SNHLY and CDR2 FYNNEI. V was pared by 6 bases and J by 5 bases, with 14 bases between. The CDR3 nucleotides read TGTGCCAGCAGAGGGGCCGGGACGGATAATTCACCCCTCCACTTT. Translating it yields CASRGAGTDNSPLHF. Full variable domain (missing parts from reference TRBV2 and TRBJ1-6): EPEVTQTPSHQVTQMGQEVILRCVPISNHLYFYWYRQILGQKVEFLVSFYNNEISEKSEIFDDQFSVERPDGSNFTLKIRSTKLEDSAMYFCASRGAGTDNSPLHFGNGTRLTVT.

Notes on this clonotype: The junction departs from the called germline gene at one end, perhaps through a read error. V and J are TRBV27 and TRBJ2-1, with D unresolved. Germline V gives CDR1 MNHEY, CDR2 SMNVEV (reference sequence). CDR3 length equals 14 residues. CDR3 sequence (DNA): TGTGCCACCAGTGCCGGAGACTCCTACAATGAGCAGTTCTTC. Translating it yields CATSAGDSYNEQFF.

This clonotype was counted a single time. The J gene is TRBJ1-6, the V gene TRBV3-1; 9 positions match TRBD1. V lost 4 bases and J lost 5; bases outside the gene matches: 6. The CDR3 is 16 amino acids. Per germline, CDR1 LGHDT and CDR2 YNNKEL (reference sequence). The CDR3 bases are TGTGCCAGCAGCCCCCACTGGACAGGGGATAATTCACCCCTCCACTTT. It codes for CASSPHWTGDNSPLHF.

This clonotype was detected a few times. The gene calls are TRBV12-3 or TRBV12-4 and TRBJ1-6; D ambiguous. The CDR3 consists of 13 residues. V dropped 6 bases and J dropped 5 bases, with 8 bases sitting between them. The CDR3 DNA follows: TGTGCCAGCAGGGAGGAGAATAATTCACCCCTCCACTTT. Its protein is CASREENNSPLHF.

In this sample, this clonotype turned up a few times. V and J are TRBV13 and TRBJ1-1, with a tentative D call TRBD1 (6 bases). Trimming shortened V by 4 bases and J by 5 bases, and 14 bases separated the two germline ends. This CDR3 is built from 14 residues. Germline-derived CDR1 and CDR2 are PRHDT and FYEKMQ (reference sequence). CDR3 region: CASSSMTGGTEAFF. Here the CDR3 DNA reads TGTGCCAGCAGCTCGATGACAGGAGGGACTGAAGCTTTCTTT. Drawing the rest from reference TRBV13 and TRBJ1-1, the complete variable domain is AAGVIQSPRHLIKEKRETATLKCYPIPRHDTVYWYQQGPGQDPQFLISFYEKMQSDKGSIPDRFSAQQFSDYHSELNMSSLELGDSALYFCASSSMTGGTEAFFGQGTRLTVV.

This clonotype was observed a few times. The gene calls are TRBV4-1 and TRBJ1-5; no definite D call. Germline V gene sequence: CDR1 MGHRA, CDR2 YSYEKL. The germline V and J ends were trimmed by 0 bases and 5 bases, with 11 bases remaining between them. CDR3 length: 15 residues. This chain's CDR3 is CASSQDKENYQPQHF. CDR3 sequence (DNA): TGCGCCAGCAGCCAAGACAAGGAGAATTATCAGCCCCAGCATTTT.